This record covers a single T cell receptor (beta chain). Its antigen is unidentified. Assay used: immunoSEQ multiplex PCR; TCRdb lists only in-frame clones, some missing. The sample contains more than 95,000 clones, about 88% of which appear only once. Trimming cost V 5 bases and J 4 bases, with 12 bases left between them. This CDR3 is 14 amino acids long. CDR1 is MNHEY and CDR2 is SVGAGI in the germline V gene. The data were obtained in a study of T cell clones after liver transplantation. Study overall: TCRbeta sequencing after a pre-transplant mixed lymphocyte reaction identified graft-donor-reactive clones, later tracked in post-transplant blood. Without induction therapy, subjects received standard immunosuppression until 12-24 months post-transplant. Study-wide results and limits: Compared with third party-reactive sequences, donor-reactive ones declined more, independent of withdrawal success. Post-transplant time points were not standardized, so conclusions are preliminary.

The sequence was obtained from a human patient who received a liver transplant. Part of the T cells may come from the graft donor. The chain carries TRBV6-5 and TRBJ1-3; D perhaps matches TRBD1 (6 bases). Here the sequenced sample was CD4+ T cells from blood, taken approximately 4 years after liver transplant. CDR3 sequence (DNA): TGTGCCAGCAGTCCTGGGGGGCTCGGAAACACCATATATTTT. It translates to CASSPGGLGNTIYF.